This note documents a single T cell receptor beta chain sequence. These data come from a study of T-cell reconstitution after alpha-beta-depleted transplantation in children. V lost 6 bases and J 2 bases, leaving 8 bases between the germline ends. The CDR3 has 14 residues. Looked up from germline, CDR1 is MGHDK and CDR2 is SYGVNS. Using unique molecular identifiers, the investigators prepared the TCRbeta library. In TCRdb, the PCR reads were re-called with MiXCR into one record per CDR3 protein. This sample has hundreds of thousands of distinct CDR3 sequences, with around 13% found just once. The source is a girl aged 2-9 years with congenital amegakaryocytic thrombocytopenia, due to receive a stem cell transplant. This specimen consisted of PBMCs, obtained before TCRalphabeta/CD19-depleted stem cell transplant. The gene calls are TRBV25-1 and TRBJ2-6; tentative D call: TRBD1 (5 bases). For the CDR3, the DNA is TGTGCCAGCAGCGCCAGGGCTGGGGCCAACGTCCTGACTTTC. Translated: CASSARAGANVLTF.